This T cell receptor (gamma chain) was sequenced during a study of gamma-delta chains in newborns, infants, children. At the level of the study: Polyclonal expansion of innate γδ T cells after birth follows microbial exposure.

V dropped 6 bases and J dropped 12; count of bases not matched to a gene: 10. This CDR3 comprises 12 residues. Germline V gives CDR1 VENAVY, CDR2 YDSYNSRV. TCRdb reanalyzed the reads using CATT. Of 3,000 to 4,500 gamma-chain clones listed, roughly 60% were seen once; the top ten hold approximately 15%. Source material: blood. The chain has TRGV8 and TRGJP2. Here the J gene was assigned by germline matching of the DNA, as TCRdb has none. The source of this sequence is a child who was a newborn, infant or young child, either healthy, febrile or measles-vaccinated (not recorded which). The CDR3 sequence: CATWIPGGIKTF. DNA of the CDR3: TGTGCCACCTGGATCCCCGGCGGGATCAAGACGTTT.